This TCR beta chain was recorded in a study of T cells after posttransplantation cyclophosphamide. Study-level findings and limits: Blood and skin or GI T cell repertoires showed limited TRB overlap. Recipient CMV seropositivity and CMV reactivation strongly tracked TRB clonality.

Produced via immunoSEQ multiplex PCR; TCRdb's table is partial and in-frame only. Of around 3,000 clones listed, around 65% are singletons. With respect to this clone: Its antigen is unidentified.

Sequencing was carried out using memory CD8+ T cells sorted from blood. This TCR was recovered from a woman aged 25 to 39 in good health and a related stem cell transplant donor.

The CDR3 protein is CASSWGSDGSNQPQHF. CDR3 nucleotides: TGTGCCAGCAGCTGGGGCTCTGACGGTAGCAATCAGCCCCAGCATTTT. This rearrangement joins TRBV5-6 to TRBJ1-5, with D possibly TRBD1 on 5 matching bases. Deletions cut 3 bases from V and 0 bases from J, with 13 bases between. Germline V gene data show CDR1 as SGHDT and CDR2 as YYEEEE. This CDR3 is 16 amino acids long.